This T cell receptor beta chain comes out of a study of cytomegalovirus exposure and HLA in healthy donors. The overall study: Unique TCRs numbering some 77 million, obtained from HLA-typed donors, made up an early data release.

Per the germline V gene, CDR1 is SGHRS and CDR2 is YFSETQ. With 4 bases clipped from V and 5 bases from J, the junction kept 5 bases outside the gene matches. The CDR3 totals 14 residues. For this clone: Antigen: not known.

Regarding the study as a whole: Some public TCRs appeared in many individuals, while most sequences were rare.

PCR used 60 Vbeta primers and 13 Jbeta primers. In the authors' workflow: Among the unique TCR beta chains that a later analysis counted, 75 million to 85 million in all, roughly 9.9 million were shared. The table came from immunoSEQ multiplex PCR; TCRdb's copy has only in-frame clones and leaves some out. For V, J and clone size, that table is used; D and trimming come from the DNA. The sample includes 150,000 or so clones, approximately 72% seen only once; the top ten take 2.8%. The sample comprised PBMCs. The sequence came from a man aged 18 to 29 in good health and CMV-seronegative. This chain links TRBV5-1 with TRBJ2-1; 8 positions agree with TRBD2. CDR3 loop: CASSVTGGHNEQFF. CDR3 nucleotide sequence: TGCGCCAGCAGCGTAACGGGGGGGCACAATGAGCAGTTCTTC.